Following are 20 T cell receptor beta chains from one sample sequenced in a study of shared clonotypes between healthy human individuals. Assay: immunoSEQ multiplex PCR; the TCRdb copy retains only in-frame clones and omits some. Among about 700,000 clones, around 90% were seen once, and the ten largest hold nearly 25%. Selected positively for CCR7 and CD45RO-negative, naive CD8 cells excluded terminally differentiated effector memory CD45RA+ cells. Sequenced material: naive CD8+ T cells sorted from blood. The receptors originated from a man younger than 40 in good health.

The CDR3 DNA is TGTGCCAGCGGACTAGCGCTCTACAATGAGCAGTTCTTC. Its protein is CASGLALYNEQFF. The chain combines TRBV6-5 with TRBJ2-1; 9 positions match TRBD2. Trimming removed 8 bases from V and 3 bases from J; junction bases left unmatched: 2. Germline loops: CDR1 MNHEY, CDR2 SVGAGI. The CDR3 sequence is 13 residues long.

The V gene is TRBV7-9, the J gene TRBJ2-6; tentative D call: TRBD1 (5 bases). This CDR3 has 15 residues. CDR1 is SEHNR, CDR2 FQNEAQ, per germline (reference sequence). V dropped 1 base and J dropped 2 bases, with 6 bases sitting between them. CDR3 coding DNA: TGTGCCAGCAGCTTAGTCAGGGCTGGGGCCAACGTCCTGACTTTC. It encodes CASSLVRAGANVLTF. Drawing the rest from reference TRBV7-9 and TRBJ2-6, the complete variable domain is DTGVSQNPRHKITKRGQNVTFRCDPISEHNRLYWYRQTLGQGPEFLTYFQNEAQLEKSRLLSDRFSAERPKGSFSTLEIQRTEQGDSAMYLCASSLVRAGANVLTFGAGSRLTVL.

CDR3 amino acids: CASSLEMPGAYGYTF. The DNA for the CDR3 is TGTGCCAGCAGCTTAGAAATGCCAGGGGCCTATGGCTACACCTTC. The gene calls are TRBV11-2 and TRBJ1-2; D is perhaps TRBD1 (6 bases). Per the germline V gene, CDR1 is SGHAT and CDR2 is FQNNGV. This CDR3 has 15 residues. V was clipped by 0 bases and J by 4 bases, with 12 bases between them.

The chain uses TRBV28 and TRBJ1-2; perhaps TRBD1 as D (6 bases). CDR3 length: 15 residues. Trimming cost V 4 bases and J 7 bases, with 19 bases left between them. CDR1 MDHEN and CDR2 SYDVKM come from the germline V gene. This CDR3 is CASSYRDMMGFGYTF. The CDR3 DNA is TGTGCCAGCAGTTACCGGGACATGATGGGTTTTGGCTACACCTTC.

As to this clone: This sample also contains other DNA sequences that code for the same CDR3. This chain links TRBV27 with TRBJ1-3; no firm D call. Germline V gene lookup returns CDR1 MNHEY and CDR2 SMNVEV (reference sequence). V was trimmed by 6 bases and J by 2 bases, leaving 11 bases between them. The CDR3 has 14 amino acids. Written as DNA, the CDR3 is TGTGCCAGCAGCCTGCTCGGACCTGGAAACACCATATATTTT. It codes for CASSLLGPGNTIYF.

This chain uses TRBV6-5 with TRBJ2-3; TRBD2 might be the D (6 bases). V lost 2 bases and J 2 bases, leaving 14 bases between the germline ends. Germline V gives CDR1 MNHEY, CDR2 SVGAGI. This CDR3 has 16 residues. CDR3 in amino acids: CASSYGLGGPTDTQYF. The CDR3 region has the DNA TGTGCCAGCAGTTACGGATTGGGAGGCCCCACAGATACGCAGTATTTT.

The J gene is TRBJ2-3, the V gene TRBV6-5, with D tentatively TRBD2 (6 bases). The CDR3 sequence is 13 residues long. V lost 6 bases and J lost 2, with 9 bases in between. CDR1 is MNHEY and CDR2 is SVGAGI in the germline V gene. CDR3 in amino acids: CASRTRDTDTQYF. CDR3 sequence (DNA): TGTGCCAGCAGGACGCGGGACACAGATACGCAGTATTTT.

V and J are TRBV19 and TRBJ2-5; weak D call: TRBD1 (6 bases). V was trimmed by 5 bases and J by 4 bases, leaving 11 bases between them. There are 13 residues in the CDR3. Germline CDR1 and CDR2: LNHDA and SQIVND (reference sequence). The CDR3 DNA reads as TGTGCCAGTAGTCCTATACAGGGAGAGACCCAGTACTTC. Protein: CASSPIQGETQYF.

V gene TRBV5-5 combines with J gene TRBJ2-7; D remains ambiguous. The CDR3 is 15 residues long. Between the trimmed V and J ends, which lost 0 bases and 4 bases, there was a span of 14 bases. The germline V gene has CDR1 SGHKS and CDR2 YYEKEE (reference sequence). The CDR3 protein is CASSLEVVSEYEQYF. The CDR3, as DNA: TGTGCCAGCAGCTTGGAGGTCGTCAGTGAGTACGAGCAGTACTTC.

The genes are TRBV7-9 and TRBJ2-1, with 12 bases matching TRBD2. Unmatched junction bases numbered 11, after V lost 4 bases and J lost 7 bases. The CDR3 is made up of 17 amino acids. Germline V gene sequence: CDR1 SEHNR, CDR2 FQNEAQ (reference sequence). DNA for the CDR3: TGTGCCAGCAGCTCAGAACGACTAGCGGGAGCTCGGAATGAGCAGTTCTTC. Translated: CASSSERLAGARNEQFF.

This rearrangement joins TRBV7-6 to TRBJ2-3; D is unclear. V was trimmed by 3 bases and J by 1 base, leaving 20 bases between them. Per germline, CDR1 SGHVS and CDR2 FNYEAQ. The CDR3 contains 18 residues. The CDR3 sequence: CASSFPNKDPLGTDTQYF. As DNA, the CDR3 is TGTGCCAGCAGCTTCCCCAACAAGGACCCCCTCGGCACAGATACGCAGTATTTT.

The chain couples TRBV7-9 to TRBJ2-1; D call uncertain. CDR1 and CDR2 from the germline V gene are SEHNR and FQNEAQ (reference sequence). The CDR3 sequence is 14 residues long. Trimming removed 1 base at V and 6 bases at J, with 10 bases between. The CDR3 here is CASSLVARRNEQFF. The CDR3 DNA reads TGTGCCAGCAGCTTAGTTGCACGGCGCAATGAGCAGTTCTTC.

The rearrangement links TRBV19 to TRBJ2-7; D perhaps matches TRBD1 (5 bases). V was trimmed by 2 bases and J by 4 bases, leaving 15 bases between them. Germline V lookup: CDR1 LNHDA, CDR2 SQIVND (reference sequence). The CDR3 length is 15 residues. Here the CDR3 DNA reads TGTGCCAGTAGTATAAGGTTTGGTCGACAGTACGAGCAGTACTTC. This sequence encodes CASSIRFGRQYEQYF.

This clone appeared a single time. The rearrangement uses TRBV7-8 and TRBJ1-1, with 8 bases lining up with TRBD1. The CDR3 length is 15 residues. Germline CDR1 SGHVS, CDR2 FQNEAQ. V shed 1 base and J 4 bases; nucleotides not matched to a gene: 5. The CDR3 region is CASSLEQGAGTEAFF. The CDR3 DNA sequence: TGTGCCAGCAGCTTAGAGCAGGGGGCGGGCACTGAAGCTTTCTTT.

This chain joins TRBV27 and TRBJ2-7; perhaps TRBD2 as D (6 bases). The CDR3 is 13 residues long. V gave up 4 bases and J gave up 4 bases, with 11 bases separating them. Germline V gives CDR1 MNHEY, CDR2 SMNVEV (reference sequence). CDR3 in amino acids: CASSYGSGYEQYF. For the CDR3, the DNA is TGTGCCAGCAGTTACGGGAGCGGGTACGAGCAGTACTTC.

V gene TRBV7-6 combines with J gene TRBJ2-7; maybe TRBD2 (5 bases). The CDR3 consists of 14 residues. CDR1 is SGHVS and CDR2 is FNYEAQ in the germline V gene. Trimming left V 0 bases short and J 5 bases short, with 11 bases between. The CDR3 coding sequence is TGTGCCAGCAGCTTAGCAGGAGGTTTCGACGAGCAGTACTTC. It translates to CASSLAGGFDEQYF.

The chain uses TRBV5-6 and TRBJ2-2; TRBD2 is a possible D gene (5 bases). Germline lookup yields CDR1 SGHDT and CDR2 YYEEEE. The CDR3 has 13 amino acids. V lost 4 bases to trimming and J lost 6 bases, with 10 bases between them. The chain's CDR3 is CASSLGAAGELFF. Written as DNA, the CDR3 is TGTGCCAGCAGCCTAGGAGCGGCCGGGGAGCTGTTTTTT.

The V gene is TRBV7-9, the J gene TRBJ2-5; D may be TRBD1 (6 bases). Trimming left V 0 bases short and J 4 bases short, with 12 bases between. The CDR3 is made up of 15 amino acids. Per the germline V gene, CDR1 is SEHNR and CDR2 is FQNEAQ (reference sequence). The DNA for the CDR3 is TGTGCCAGCAGCTTAGCGCTCACAGGGCGAGAGACCCAGTACTTC. It encodes CASSLALTGRETQYF.

The chain recombines TRBV5-5 with TRBJ2-7; 10 nucleotides match TRBD2. From germline, CDR1 is SGHKS and CDR2 YYEKEE (reference sequence). This CDR3 has 15 amino acids. With V trimmed by 4 bases and J by 6 bases, 10 bases remained unmatched. The CDR3 reads CASSALAAGGSEQYF. CDR3 DNA: TGTGCCAGCAGCGCCCTTGCAGCGGGAGGGAGCGAGCAGTACTTC.

The rearrangement links TRBV27 to TRBJ2-7; no firm D call. Germline CDR1 reads MNHEY; CDR2 reads SMNVEV (reference sequence). Trimming took 8 bases from V and 3 from J, leaving 11 bases between them. The CDR3 has 12 residues. The CDR3 reads CASGDAYYEQYF. The CDR3 nucleotides read TGTGCCAGCGGTGACGCCTACTACGAGCAGTACTTC.